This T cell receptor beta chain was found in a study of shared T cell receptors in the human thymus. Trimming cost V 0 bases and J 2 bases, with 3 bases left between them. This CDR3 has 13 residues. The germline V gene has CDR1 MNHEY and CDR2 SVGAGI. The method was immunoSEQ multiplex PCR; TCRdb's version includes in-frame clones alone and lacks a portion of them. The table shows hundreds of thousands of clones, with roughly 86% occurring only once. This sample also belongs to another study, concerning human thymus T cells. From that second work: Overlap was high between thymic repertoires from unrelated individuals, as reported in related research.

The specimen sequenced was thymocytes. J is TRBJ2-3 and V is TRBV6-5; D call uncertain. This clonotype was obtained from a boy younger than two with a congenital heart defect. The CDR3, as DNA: TGTGCCAGCAGTTACTCCCACACAGATACGCAGTATTTT. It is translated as CASSYSHTDTQYF.